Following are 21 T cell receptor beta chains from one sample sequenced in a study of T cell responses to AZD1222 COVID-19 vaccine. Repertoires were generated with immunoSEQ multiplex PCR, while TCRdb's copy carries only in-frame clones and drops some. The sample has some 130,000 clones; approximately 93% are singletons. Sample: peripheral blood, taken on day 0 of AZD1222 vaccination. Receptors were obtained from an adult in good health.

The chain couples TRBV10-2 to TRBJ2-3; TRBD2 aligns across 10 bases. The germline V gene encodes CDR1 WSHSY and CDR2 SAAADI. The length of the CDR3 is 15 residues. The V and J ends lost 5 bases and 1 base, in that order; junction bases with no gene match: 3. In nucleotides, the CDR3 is TGCGCCAGCAGTCAGAGCGGGGGGGGCACAGATACGCAGTATTTT. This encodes CASSQSGGGTDTQYF.

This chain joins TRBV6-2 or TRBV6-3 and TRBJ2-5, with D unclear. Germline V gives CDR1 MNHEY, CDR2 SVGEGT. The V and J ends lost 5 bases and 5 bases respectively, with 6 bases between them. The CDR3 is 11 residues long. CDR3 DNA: TGTGCCAGCAGTATCGTGGAGACCCAGTACTTC. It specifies CASSIVETQYF.

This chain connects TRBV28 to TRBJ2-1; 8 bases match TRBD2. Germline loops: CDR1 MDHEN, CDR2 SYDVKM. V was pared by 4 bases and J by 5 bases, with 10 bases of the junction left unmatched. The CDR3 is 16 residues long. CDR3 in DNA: TGTGCCAGCAGTTCAATAGCGGGAAAACACCACAATGAGCAGTTCTTC. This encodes CASSSIAGKHHNEQFF.

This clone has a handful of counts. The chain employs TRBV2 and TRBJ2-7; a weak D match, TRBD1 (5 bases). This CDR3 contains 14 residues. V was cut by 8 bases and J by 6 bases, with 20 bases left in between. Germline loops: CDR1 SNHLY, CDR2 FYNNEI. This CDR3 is CASGLRQGGSEQYF. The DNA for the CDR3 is TGTGCCAGCGGGTTGCGTCAGGGTGGTTCCGAGCAGTACTTC.

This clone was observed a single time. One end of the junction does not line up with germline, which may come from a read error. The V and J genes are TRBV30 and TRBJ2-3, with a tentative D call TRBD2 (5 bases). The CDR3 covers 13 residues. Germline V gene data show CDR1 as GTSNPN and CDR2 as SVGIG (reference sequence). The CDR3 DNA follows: TGTGCCCGGAGGAAGGACCTCACAGATACGCAGTATTTT. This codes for CARRKDLTDTQYF.

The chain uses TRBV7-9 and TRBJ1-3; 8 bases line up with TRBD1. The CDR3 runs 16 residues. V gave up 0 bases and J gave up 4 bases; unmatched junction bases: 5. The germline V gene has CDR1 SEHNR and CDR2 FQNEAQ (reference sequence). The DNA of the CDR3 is TGTGCCAGCAGCTTAGCTCGCAGGGGGCGAGGAAACACCATATATTTT. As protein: CASSLARRGRGNTIYF.

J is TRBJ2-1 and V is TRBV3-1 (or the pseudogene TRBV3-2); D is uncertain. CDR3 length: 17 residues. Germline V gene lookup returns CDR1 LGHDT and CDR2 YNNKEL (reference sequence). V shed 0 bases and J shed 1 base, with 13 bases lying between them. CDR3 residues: CASSQDGPPWSYNEQFF. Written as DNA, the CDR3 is TGTGCCAGCAGCCAAGATGGCCCTCCCTGGTCCTACAATGAGCAGTTCTTC.

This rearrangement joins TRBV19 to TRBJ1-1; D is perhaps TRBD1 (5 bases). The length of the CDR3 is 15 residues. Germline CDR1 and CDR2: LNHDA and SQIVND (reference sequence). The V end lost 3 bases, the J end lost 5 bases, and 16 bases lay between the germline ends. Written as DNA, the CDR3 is TGTGCCAGTAGTATTGGGTACTGGGGGGTAACTGAAGCTTTCTTT. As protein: CASSIGYWGVTEAFF. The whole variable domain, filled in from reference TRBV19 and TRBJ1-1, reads DGGITQSPKYLFRKEGQNVTLSCEQNLNHDAMYWYRQDPGQGLRLIYYSQIVNDFQKGDIAEGYSVSREKKESFPLTVTSAQKNPTAFYLCASSIGYWGVTEAFFGQGTRLTVV.

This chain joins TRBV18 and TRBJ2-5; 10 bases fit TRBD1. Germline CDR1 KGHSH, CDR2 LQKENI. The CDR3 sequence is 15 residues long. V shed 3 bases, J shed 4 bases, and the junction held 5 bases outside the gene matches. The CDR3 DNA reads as TGTGCCAGCTCACCCCGGGACAGGGGATTAGAGACCCAGTACTTC. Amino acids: CASSPRDRGLETQYF.

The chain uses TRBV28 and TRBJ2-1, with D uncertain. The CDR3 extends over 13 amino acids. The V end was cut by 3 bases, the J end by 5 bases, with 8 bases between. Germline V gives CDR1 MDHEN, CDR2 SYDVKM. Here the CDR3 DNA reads TGTGCCAGCAGTTTGAGGTACAACAATGAGCAGTTCTTC. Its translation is CASSLRYNNEQFF.

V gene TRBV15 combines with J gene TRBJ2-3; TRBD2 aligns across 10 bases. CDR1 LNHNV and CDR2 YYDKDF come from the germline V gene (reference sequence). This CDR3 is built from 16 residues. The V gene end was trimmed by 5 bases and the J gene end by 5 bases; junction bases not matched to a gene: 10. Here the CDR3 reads CATSVSLAGEGDTQYF. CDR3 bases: TGTGCCACCAGCGTATCTCTAGCGGGAGAAGGAGATACGCAGTATTTT.

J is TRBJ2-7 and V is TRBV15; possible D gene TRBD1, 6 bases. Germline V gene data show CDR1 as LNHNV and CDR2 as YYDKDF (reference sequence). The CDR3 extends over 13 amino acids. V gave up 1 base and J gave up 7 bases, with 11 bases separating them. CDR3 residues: CATSRGTAPEQYF. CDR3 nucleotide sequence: TGTGCCACCAGCAGAGGGACAGCGCCGGAGCAGTACTTC.

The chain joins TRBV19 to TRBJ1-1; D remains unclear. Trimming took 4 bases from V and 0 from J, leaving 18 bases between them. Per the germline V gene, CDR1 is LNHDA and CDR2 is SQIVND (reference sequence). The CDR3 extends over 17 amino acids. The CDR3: CASSTRHGRRMNTEAFF. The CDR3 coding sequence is TGTGCCAGTAGTACAAGACACGGGAGAAGAATGAACACTGAAGCTTTCTTT.

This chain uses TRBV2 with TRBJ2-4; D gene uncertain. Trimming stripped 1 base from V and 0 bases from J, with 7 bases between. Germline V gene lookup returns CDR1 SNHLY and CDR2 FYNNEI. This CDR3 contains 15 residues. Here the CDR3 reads CASSEDRLAKNIQYF. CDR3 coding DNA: TGTGCCAGCAGTGAAGACAGACTAGCCAAAAACATTCAGTACTTC.

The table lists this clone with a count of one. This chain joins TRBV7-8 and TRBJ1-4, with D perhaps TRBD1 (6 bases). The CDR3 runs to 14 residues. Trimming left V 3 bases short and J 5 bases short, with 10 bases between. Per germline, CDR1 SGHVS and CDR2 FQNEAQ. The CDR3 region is CASSLLTGNEKLFF. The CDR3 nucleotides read TGTGCCAGCAGCTTGCTTACAGGGAATGAAAAACTGTTTTTT.

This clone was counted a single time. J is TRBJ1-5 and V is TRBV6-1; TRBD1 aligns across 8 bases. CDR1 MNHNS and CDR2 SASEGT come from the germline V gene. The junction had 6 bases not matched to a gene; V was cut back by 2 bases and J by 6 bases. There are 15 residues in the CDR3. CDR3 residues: CASSEISTGVQPQHF. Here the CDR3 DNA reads TGTGCCAGCAGTGAAATCTCGACAGGGGTTCAGCCCCAGCATTTT.

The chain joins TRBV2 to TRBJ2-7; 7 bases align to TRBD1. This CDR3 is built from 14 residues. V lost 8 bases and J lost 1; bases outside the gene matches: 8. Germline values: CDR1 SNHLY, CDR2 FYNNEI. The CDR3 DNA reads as TGTGCCAGCCTTCAGGGGGTAGCTTCCTACGAGCAGTACTTC. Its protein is CASLQGVASYEQYF.

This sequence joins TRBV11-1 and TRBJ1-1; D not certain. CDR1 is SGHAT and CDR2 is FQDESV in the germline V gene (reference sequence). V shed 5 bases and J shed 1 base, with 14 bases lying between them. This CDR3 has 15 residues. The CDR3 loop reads CASSAGPGGNTEAFF. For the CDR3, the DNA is TGTGCCAGCAGCGCCGGCCCCGGCGGGAACACTGAAGCTTTCTTT.

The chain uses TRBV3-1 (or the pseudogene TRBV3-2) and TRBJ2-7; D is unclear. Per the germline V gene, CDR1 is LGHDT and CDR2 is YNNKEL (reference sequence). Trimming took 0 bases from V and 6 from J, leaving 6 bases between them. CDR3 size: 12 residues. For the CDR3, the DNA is TGTGCCAGCAGCCAAGAAGGGTTCGAGCAGTACTTC. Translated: CASSQEGFEQYF.

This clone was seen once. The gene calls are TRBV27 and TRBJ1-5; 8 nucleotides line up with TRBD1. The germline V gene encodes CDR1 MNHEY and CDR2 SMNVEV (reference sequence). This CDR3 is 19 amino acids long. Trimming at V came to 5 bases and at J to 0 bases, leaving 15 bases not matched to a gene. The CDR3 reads CASSPTGTGLLYSNQPQHF. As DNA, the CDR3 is TGTGCCAGCAGTCCCACGGGGACAGGCCTCCTTTATAGCAATCAGCCCCAGCATTTT.

DNA of the CDR3: TGTGCCAGCTCCGCCCGTGGTGTTATTTCCCCCTCCTATAATTCACCCCTCCACTTT. Translated, it gives CASSARGVISPSYNSPLHF. V and J are TRBV5-4 and TRBJ1-6; D remains unclear. Germline CDR1 SGHNT, CDR2 YYREEE (reference sequence). V lost 7 bases, J lost 0 bases, and 23 bases lay in between. The CDR3 extends over 19 amino acids. Supplemented by reference TRBV5-4 and TRBJ1-6, the full variable domain reads ETGVTQSPTHLIKTRGQQVTLRCSSQSGHNTVSWYQQALGQGPQFIFQYYREEENGRGNFPPRFSGLQFPNYSSELNVNALELDDSALYLCASSARGVISPSYNSPLHFGNGTRLTVT.